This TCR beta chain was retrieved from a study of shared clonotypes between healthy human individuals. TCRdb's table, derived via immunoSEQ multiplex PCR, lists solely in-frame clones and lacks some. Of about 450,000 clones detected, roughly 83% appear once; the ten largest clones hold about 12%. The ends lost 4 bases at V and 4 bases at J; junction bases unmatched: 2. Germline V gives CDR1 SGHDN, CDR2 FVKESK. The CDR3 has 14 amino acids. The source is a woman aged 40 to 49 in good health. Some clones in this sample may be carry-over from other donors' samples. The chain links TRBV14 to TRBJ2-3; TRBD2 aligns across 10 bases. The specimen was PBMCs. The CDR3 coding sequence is TGTGCCAGCAGCCCTGGACTAGCGGCAGATACGCAGTATTTT. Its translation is CASSPGLAADTQYF.